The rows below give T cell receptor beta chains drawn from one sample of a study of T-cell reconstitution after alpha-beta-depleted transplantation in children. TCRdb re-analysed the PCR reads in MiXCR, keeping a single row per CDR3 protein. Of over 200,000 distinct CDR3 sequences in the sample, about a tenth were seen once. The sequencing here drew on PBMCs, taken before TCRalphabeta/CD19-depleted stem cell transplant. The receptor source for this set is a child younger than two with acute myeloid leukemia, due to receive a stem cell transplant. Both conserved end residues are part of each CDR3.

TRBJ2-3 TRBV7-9 CASSSGEDTQYF
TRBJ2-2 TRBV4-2 CASSQDSSSGELFF
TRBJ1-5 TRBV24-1 CATSDYPNQPQHF
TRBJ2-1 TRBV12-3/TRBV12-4 CASSLGQVWSYNEQFF
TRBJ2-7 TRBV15 CATSPRAGGYEQYF
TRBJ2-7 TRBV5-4 CASSKGTSGSYEQYF
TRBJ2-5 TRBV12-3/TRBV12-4 CASSLAGQGMRGTQYF
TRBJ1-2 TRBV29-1 CSVVGGGGYTF
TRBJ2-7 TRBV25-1 CASSAPNRETYEQYF
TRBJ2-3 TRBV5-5 CASWSEQGADTQYF
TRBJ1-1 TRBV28 CASSPSGGTAEAFF
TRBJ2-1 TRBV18 CASSPLTSGYNEQFF
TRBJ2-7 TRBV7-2 CASSLYPNEQYF
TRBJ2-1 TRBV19 CASMAGSRGREVYNEQFF
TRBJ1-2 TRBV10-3 CAISDPIQGRANYGYTF
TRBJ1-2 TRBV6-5 CASSYDGRSVQLSGYTF
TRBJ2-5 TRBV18 CASSPSSREETQYF
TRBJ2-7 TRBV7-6 CASSYVGTGSEQYF
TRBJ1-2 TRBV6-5 CASSYSEGPYGYTF
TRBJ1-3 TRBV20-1 CSADDRGGNTIYF
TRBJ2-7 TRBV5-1 CASTFGDRDYEQYF
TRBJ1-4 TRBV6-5 CASSYGSPNEKLFF
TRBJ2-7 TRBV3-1 CASSLTAGSYEQYF
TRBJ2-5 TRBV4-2 CASSQETSWETQYF
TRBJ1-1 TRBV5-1 CASSDTPNTEAFF
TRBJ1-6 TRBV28 CASVQGVSRNSPLHF
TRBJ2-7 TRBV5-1 CASSLEGNYEQYF
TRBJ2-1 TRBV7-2 CASRRTSGSYNEQFF